This TCR beta chain was captured in a study of technical replicates of blood from a few donors. Sequencing was performed with immunoSEQ multiplex PCR; in TCRdb, only in-frame clones are kept and a portion is missing. The data contain about 69,000 clones, about 90% of them singletons. CDR3 length equals 16 residues. V shed 2 bases and J 0 bases; nucleotides not matched to a gene: 2. CDR1 and CDR2 (germline): MDHEN, SYDVKM. The specimen was PBMCs. This rearrangement joins TRBV28 to TRBJ2-2, with 8 bases that match TRBD1. The clonotype comes from a human donor in good health. Some clones in this sample may be carry-over from other donors' samples. The CDR3 DNA follows: TGTGCCAGCAGTTTAACGGACAGGGCGAACACCGGGGAGCTGTTTTTT. Its protein is CASSLTDRANTGELFF.